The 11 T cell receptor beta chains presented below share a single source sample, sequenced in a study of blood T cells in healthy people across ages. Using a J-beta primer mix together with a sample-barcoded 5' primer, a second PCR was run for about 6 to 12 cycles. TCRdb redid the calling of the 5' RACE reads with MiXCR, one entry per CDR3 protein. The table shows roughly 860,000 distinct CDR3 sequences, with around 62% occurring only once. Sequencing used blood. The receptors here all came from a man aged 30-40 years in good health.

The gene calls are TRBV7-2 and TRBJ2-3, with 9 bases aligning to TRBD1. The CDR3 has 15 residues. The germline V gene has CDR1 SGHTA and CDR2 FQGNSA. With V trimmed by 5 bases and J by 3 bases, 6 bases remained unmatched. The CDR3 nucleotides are TGTGCCAGCAGCCCGGGACAGGGAAAAACAGATACGCAGTATTTT. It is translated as CASSPGQGKTDTQYF.

The CDR3 nucleotides are TGTGCCAGCAGTGAAGACAGGAGGTACGAGCAGTACTTC. Translation gives CASSEDRRYEQYF. This chain links TRBV2 with TRBJ2-7; perhaps D is TRBD1 or TRBD2 (5 bases each). V lost 1 base and J lost 4, with 8 bases in between. The CDR3 extends over 13 amino acids. Germline V CDR1 and CDR2: SNHLY, FYNNEI.

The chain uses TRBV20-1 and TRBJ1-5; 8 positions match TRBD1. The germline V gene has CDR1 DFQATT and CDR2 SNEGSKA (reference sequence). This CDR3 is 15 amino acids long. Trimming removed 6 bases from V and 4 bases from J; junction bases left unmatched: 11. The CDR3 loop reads CSARPGTGQNQPQHF. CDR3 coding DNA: TGCAGTGCCCGCCCCGGGACAGGACAAAATCAGCCCCAGCATTTT.

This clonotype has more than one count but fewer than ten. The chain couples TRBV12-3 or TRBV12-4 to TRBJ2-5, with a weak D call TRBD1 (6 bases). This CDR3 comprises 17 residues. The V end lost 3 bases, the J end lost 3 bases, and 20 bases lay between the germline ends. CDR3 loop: CASSFGGSRLSKETQYF. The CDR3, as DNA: TGTGCCAGCAGTTTTGGGGGCTCCCGATTATCCAAAGAGACCCAGTACTTC.

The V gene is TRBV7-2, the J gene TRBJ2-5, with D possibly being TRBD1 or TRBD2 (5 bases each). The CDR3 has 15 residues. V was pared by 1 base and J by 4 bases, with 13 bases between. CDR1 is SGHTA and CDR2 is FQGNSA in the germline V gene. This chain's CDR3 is CASSLVTGAPETQYF. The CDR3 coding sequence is TGTGCCAGCAGCTTAGTGACCGGGGCTCCAGAGACCCAGTACTTC.

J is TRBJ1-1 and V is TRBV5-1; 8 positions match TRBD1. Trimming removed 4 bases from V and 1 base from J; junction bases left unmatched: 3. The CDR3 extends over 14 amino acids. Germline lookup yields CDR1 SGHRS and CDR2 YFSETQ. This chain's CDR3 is CASSQTGENTEAFF. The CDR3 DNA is TGCGCCAGCAGCCAGACAGGGGAGAACACTGAAGCTTTCTTT.

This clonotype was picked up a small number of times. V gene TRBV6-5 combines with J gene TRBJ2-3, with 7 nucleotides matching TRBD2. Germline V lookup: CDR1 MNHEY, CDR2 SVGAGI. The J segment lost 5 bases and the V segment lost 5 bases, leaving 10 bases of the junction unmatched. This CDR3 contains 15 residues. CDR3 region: CASSAYPGLIDTQYF. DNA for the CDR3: TGTGCCAGCAGTGCCTACCCGGGACTAATAGATACGCAGTATTTT.

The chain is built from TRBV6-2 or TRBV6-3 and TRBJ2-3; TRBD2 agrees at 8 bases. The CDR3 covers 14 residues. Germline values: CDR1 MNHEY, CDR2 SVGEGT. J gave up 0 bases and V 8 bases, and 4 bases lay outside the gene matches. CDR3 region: CASASGPSTDTQYF. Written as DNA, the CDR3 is TGTGCCAGCGCTAGCGGGCCTAGCACAGATACGCAGTATTTT.

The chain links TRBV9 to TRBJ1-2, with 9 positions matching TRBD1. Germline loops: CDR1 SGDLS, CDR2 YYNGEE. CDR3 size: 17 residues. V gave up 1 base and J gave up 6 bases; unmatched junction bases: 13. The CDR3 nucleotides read TGTGCCAGCAGCGTATCGGAACGGCGGGACAGGGACAATGGCTACACCTTC. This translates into CASSVSERRDRDNGYTF.

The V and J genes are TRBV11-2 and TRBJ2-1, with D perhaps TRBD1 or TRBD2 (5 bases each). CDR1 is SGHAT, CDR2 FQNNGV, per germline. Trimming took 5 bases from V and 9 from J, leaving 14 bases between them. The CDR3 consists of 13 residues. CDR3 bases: TGTGCCAGCAGCCTCACTAGGGGTAGTGAGCAGTTCTTC. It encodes CASSLTRGSEQFF.

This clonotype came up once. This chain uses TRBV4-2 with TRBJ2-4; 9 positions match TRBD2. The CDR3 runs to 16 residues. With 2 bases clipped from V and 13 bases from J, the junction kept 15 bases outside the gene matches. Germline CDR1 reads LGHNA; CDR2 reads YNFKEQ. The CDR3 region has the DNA TGTGCCAGCAGCCAAAGGGGTCGCGGGGGGGTTGATGAGCAGTACTTC. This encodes CASSQRGRGGVDEQYF.